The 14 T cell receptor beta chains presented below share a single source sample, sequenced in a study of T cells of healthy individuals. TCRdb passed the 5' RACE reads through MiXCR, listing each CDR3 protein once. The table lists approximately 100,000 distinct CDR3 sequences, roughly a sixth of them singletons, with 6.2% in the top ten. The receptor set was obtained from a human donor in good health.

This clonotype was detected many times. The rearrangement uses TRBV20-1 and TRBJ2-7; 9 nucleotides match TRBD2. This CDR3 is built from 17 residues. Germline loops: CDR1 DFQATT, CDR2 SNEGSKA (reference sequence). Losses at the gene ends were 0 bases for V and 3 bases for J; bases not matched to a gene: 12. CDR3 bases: TGCAGTGCTAGAGAGTTAGGGACTAGCCTAATCTACTACGAGCAGTACTTC. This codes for CSARELGTSLIYYEQYF.

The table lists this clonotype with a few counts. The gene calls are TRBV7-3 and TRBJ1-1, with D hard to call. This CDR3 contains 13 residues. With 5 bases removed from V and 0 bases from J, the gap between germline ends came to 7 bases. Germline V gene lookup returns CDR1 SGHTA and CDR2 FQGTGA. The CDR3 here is CASSAQLNTEAFF. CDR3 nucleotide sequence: TGTGCCAGCAGCGCTCAATTGAACACTGAAGCTTTCTTT.

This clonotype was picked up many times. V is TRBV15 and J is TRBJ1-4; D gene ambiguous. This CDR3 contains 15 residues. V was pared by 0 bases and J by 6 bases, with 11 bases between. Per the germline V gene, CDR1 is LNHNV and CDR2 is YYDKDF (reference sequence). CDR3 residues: CATSRDRAWDEKLFF. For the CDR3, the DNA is TGTGCCACCAGCAGAGATCGGGCCTGGGATGAAAAACTGTTTTTT.

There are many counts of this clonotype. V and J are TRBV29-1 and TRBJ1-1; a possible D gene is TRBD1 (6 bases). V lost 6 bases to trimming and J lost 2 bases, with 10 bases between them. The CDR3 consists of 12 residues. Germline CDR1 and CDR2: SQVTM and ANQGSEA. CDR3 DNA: TGCAGCGTCATACAGGGTAACACTGAAGCTTTCTTT. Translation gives CSVIQGNTEAFF.

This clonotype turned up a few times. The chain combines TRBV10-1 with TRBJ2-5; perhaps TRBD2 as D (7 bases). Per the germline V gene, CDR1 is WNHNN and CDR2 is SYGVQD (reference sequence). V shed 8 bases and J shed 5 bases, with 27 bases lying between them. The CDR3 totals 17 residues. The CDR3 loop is CASGKGGASAVVETQYF. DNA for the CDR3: TGCGCCAGCGGTAAAGGGGGGGCATCGGCCGTTGTGGAGACCCAGTACTTC.

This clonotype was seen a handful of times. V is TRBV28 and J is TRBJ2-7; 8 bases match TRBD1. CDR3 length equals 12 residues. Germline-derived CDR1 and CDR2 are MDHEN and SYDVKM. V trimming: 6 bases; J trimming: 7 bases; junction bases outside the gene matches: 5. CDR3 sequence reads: CASRQTGGEQYF. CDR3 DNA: TGTGCCAGCAGGCAAACAGGGGGAGAGCAGTACTTC.

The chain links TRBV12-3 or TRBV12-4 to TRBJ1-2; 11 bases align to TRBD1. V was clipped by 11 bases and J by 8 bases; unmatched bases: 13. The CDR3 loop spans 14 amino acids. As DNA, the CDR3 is TGTGCCTCCTCTCCGGGACAGGGGGTTCGGGGCTACACCTTC. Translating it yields CASSPGQGVRGYTF.

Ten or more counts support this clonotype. The CDR3 sequence: CASSGTDTLYEQYF. The CDR3 DNA is TGCGCCAGCAGCGGAACGGACACGTTGTACGAGCAGTACTTC. This chain links TRBV5-1 with TRBJ2-7, with D maybe TRBD1 (5 bases). CDR1 SGHRS and CDR2 YFSETQ come from the germline V gene. The CDR3 is 14 residues long. The V end was cut by 4 bases, the J end by 4 bases, with 15 bases between.

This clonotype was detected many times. The CDR3 DNA sequence: TGTGCCAGCAGTGTGGACAGGGTCCAAGAGACCCAGTACTTC. Its translation: CASSVDRVQETQYF. This chain uses TRBV2 with TRBJ2-5, with TRBD1 identical over 8 bases. CDR1 and CDR2 (germline): SNHLY, FYNNEI. The CDR3 totals 14 residues. The V and J ends lost 4 bases and 1 base, in that order; junction bases with no gene match: 2.

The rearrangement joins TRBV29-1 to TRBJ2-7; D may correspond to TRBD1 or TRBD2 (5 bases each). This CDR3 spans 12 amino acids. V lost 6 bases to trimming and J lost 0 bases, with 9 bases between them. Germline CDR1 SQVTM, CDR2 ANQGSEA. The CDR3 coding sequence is TGCAGCGTGGGGGACGGCTCCTACGAGCAGTACTTC. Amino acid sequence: CSVGDGSYEQYF.

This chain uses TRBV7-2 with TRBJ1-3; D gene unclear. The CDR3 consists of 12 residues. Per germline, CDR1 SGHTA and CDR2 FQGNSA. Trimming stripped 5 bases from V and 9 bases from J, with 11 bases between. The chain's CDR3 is CASSTTPGTIYF. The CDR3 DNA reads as TGTGCCAGCAGCACTACCCCAGGCACCATATATTTT. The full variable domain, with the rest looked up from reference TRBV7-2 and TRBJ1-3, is GAGVSQSPSNKVTEKGKDVELRCDPISGHTALYWYRQSLGQGLEFLIYFQGNSAPDKSGLPSDRFSAERTGGSVSTLTIQRTQQEDSAVYLCASSTTPGTIYFGEGSWLTVV.

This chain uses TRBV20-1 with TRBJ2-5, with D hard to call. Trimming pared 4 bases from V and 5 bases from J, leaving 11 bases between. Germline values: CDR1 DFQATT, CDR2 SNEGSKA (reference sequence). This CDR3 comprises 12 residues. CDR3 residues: CSAKYRPETQYF. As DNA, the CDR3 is TGCAGTGCTAAGTATCGTCCCGAGACCCAGTACTTC.

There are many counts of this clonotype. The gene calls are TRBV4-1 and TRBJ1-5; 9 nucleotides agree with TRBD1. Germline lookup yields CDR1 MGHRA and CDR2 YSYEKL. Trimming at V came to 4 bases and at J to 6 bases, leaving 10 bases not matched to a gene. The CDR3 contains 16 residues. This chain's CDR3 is CASSRPGQGTVQPQHF. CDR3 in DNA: TGCGCCAGCAGCCGTCCGGGACAGGGAACTGTTCAGCCCCAGCATTTT.

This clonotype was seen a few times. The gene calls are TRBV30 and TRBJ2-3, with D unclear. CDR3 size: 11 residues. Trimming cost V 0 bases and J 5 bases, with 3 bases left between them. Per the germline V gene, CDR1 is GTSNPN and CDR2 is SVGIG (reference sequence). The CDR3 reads CAWSVRDTQYF. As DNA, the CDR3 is TGTGCCTGGAGTGTACGAGATACGCAGTATTTT. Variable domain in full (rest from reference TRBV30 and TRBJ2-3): SQTIHQWPATLVQPVGSPLSLECTVEGTSNPNLYWYRQAAGRGLQLLFYSVGIGQISSEVPQNLSASRPQDRQFILSSKKLLLSDSGFYLCAWSVRDTQYFGPGTRLTVL.